The 10 T cell receptor beta chains below were found in one sample sequenced in a study of identical twins listed by TCRdb under 2016. The library was produced with 5' RACE. The instrument given in TCRdb is Illumina HiSeq 2000. Through fastp at Q25 and MiXCR, TCRdb rebuilt clones from the public reads, retaining in-frame beta chains. Each record represents a unique CDR3 protein, reported with the most common genes and DNA among its rows. For this sample there are hundreds of thousands of distinct CDR3 sequences; over 5% appear just once. 1.5% to 2% of the sample rests with the top ten. Material: naive T cells sorted from blood. The cell subset or site label here, explained by the study, means: cells isolated with a human naive T-cell isolation kit. The origin of the receptors is a young man in good health.

Only a few counts were recorded for this clonotype. The rearrangement links TRBV4-1 to TRBJ2-1, with D uncertain. The germline CDR1 and CDR2 sequences are MGHRA and YSYEKL. The CDR3 is made up of 15 amino acids. V shed 2 bases and J shed 2 bases, with 10 bases lying between them. The CDR3 is CASSQLGLAYNEQFF. The CDR3 bases are TGCGCCAGCAGCCAATTGGGTTTAGCCTACAATGAGCAGTTCTTC.

This clonotype turned up a few times. This chain links TRBV5-1 with TRBJ1-4; weak D call: TRBD1 (5 bases). Trimming cost V 4 bases and J 3 bases, with 16 bases left between them. CDR3 length equals 16 residues. CDR1 is SGHRS, CDR2 YFSETQ, per germline. CDR3 nucleotide sequence: TGCGCCAGCAGCCTCGCTCTGGGGGGAGCTAATGAAAAACTGTTTTTT. Its protein is CASSLALGGANEKLFF. The full variable domain, in which reference TRBV5-1 and TRBJ1-4 provide the parts outside the CDR3, is KAGVTQTPRYLIKTRGQQVTLSCSPISGHRSVSWYQQTPGQGLQFLFEYFSETQRNKGNFPGRFSGRQFSNSRSEMNVSTLELGDSALYLCASSLALGGANEKLFFGSGTQLSVL.

J is TRBJ2-3 and V is TRBV27; D gene ambiguous. V was clipped by 1 base and J by 4 bases, with 9 bases between them. Germline V gene lookup returns CDR1 MNHEY and CDR2 SMNVEV (reference sequence). The CDR3 sequence is 14 residues long. The DNA of the CDR3 is TGTGCCAGCAGTTTATTTGTTGGGTCAGATACGCAGTATTTT. Encoded protein: CASSLFVGSDTQYF.

This clonotype was seen repeatedly, ten times or more. The chain links TRBV5-1 to TRBJ2-7; no definite D call. Deletions cut 6 bases from V and 1 base from J, with 8 bases between. Germline loops: CDR1 SGHRS, CDR2 YFSETQ. This CDR3 is 12 amino acids long. The CDR3 loop is CASKGESYEQYF. CDR3 nucleotides: TGCGCCAGCAAGGGCGAGTCCTACGAGCAGTACTTC.

Ten or more counts support this clonotype. V usage is TRBV29-1 and J usage is TRBJ2-1; 10 positions match TRBD1. The CDR3 length is 11 residues. Germline V lookup: CDR1 SQVTM, CDR2 ANQGSEA. The junction had 4 bases not matched to a gene; V was cut back by 1 base and J by 16 bases. CDR3 protein: CSVEGQGAVFF. In DNA form, the CDR3 reads TGCAGCGTTGAAGGACAGGGGGCGGTATTCTTC.

The table lists this clonotype with many counts. This rearrangement joins TRBV12-3 or TRBV12-4 to TRBJ1-5; TRBD1 aligns across 7 bases. J gave up 3 bases and V 10 bases, and 12 bases lay outside the gene matches. The CDR3 totals 15 residues. The CDR3 DNA reads TGTGCCACCACAGACGTCACAGGGGCCAATCAGCCCCAGCATTTT. Its translation: CATTDVTGANQPQHF.

This clonotype was recorded many times. The chain couples TRBV12-3 or TRBV12-4 to TRBJ2-1; TRBD2 agrees at 9 bases. Trimming cost V 2 bases and J 10 bases; bases outside gene matches: 9. The CDR3 is 15 amino acids. The CDR3 sequence is CASSLLAGTFTEQFF. CDR3 in DNA: TGTGCCAGCAGTTTACTAGCGGGGACGTTCACCGAGCAGTTCTTC.

This clonotype turned up a few times. This chain uses TRBV10-1 with TRBJ2-7; 8 bases agree with TRBD2. The junction had 4 bases not matched to a gene; V was cut back by 3 bases and J by 6 bases. The CDR3 is made up of 13 amino acids. Germline V lookup: CDR1 WNHNN, CDR2 SYGVQD (reference sequence). The DNA for the CDR3 is TGCGCCAGCAGTGAACTAGCGGAAGGCGAGCAGTACGTC. It translates to CASSELAEGEQYV.

In this sample, this clonotype turned up many times. The gene calls are TRBV3-1 and TRBJ1-1; D perhaps matches TRBD1 (6 bases). CDR1 is LGHDT, CDR2 YNNKEL, per germline (reference sequence). Trimming removed 6 bases from V and 1 base from J, with 12 bases in between. The CDR3 is made up of 14 amino acids. The CDR3 bases are TGTGCCAGCAGGTTCGGGACATCGAACACTGAAGCTTTCTTT. This sequence encodes CASRFGTSNTEAFF.

As concerns this clonotype: Since a much larger clone is just one base distant, this may be a read error. This CDR3 is missing its conserved last phenylalanine or tryptophan, likely due to a read error. The rearrangement uses TRBV5-1 and TRBJ2-3; no reliable D call. The ends were cut back, 3 bases at V and 0 bases at J, with 8 bases in the middle. CDR3 size: 14 residues. Looked up from germline, CDR1 is SGHRS and CDR2 is YFSETQ. The CDR3 region is CASSSEDSTDTQYL. Written as DNA, the CDR3 is TGCGCCAGCAGCTCCGAAGATAGCACAGATACGCAGTATCTT.